One and the same sample provided the 10 T cell receptor beta chains below, sequenced in a study of T cell repertoires in cytomegalovirus infection. Antigens of these TCRs are unknown. MiXCR, run by TCRdb on the reads, gives a single entry per CDR3 protein. In the table there are hundreds of thousands of distinct CDR3 sequences, around a third of which are singletons. This material consisted of cultured PBMCs, taken from culture after CMV antigen stimulation. These receptors were obtained from a human donor in good health (CMV status not recorded). Some clones in this sample may be carry-over from other donors' samples.

The chain has TRBV4-2 and TRBJ2-7, with D maybe TRBD2 (6 bases). Deletions cut 0 bases from V and 7 bases from J, with 10 bases between. Germline values: CDR1 LGHNA, CDR2 YNFKEQ. The CDR3 runs 13 residues. The CDR3 bases are TGTGCCAGCAGCCAAGATTGGGGAGGTGAGCAGTACTTC. Translated, it gives CASSQDWGGEQYF.

J is TRBJ1-5 and V is TRBV29-1, with 7 bases aligning to TRBD1. Germline trimming cut 8 bases from V and 10 bases from J; bases unmatched to any gene: 14. This CDR3 spans 13 amino acids. Germline lookup yields CDR1 SQVTM and CDR2 ANQGSEA. In DNA form, the CDR3 reads TGCAGCATCGCATTGGCAGGGGGACAACCCCAGCATTTT. This sequence encodes CSIALAGGQPQHF. The variable domain in full, with the rest retrieved from reference TRBV29-1 and TRBJ1-5, is SAVISQKPSRDICQRGTSLTIQCQVDSQVTMMFWYRQQPGQSLTLIATANQGSEATYESGFVIDKFPISRPNLTFSTLTVSNMSPEDSSIYLCSIALAGGQPQHFGDGTRLSIL.

About this clonotype: One end of the junction does not line up with germline, which may come from a read error. The chain uses TRBV29-1 and TRBJ1-1; TRBD1 matches 7 bases. CDR3 length: 11 amino acids. CDR1 SQVTM and CDR2 ANQGSEA come from the germline V gene. Here the CDR3 reads CSGFVRGRVEF. DNA of the CDR3: TGCAGCGGGTTTGTAAGGGGGCGCGTCGAATTT.

The V call is TRBV19, the J call TRBJ2-3; D remains unclear. CDR3 length: 14 amino acids. V was trimmed by 5 bases and J by 6 bases, leaving 15 bases between them. The V gene's germline CDR1 is LNHDA and CDR2 SQIVND (reference sequence). This CDR3 reads CASSELVEIDTQYF. CDR3 coding DNA: TGTGCCAGTAGTGAACTGGTGGAAATCGATACGCAGTATTTT. The full variable domain, its missing parts supplied by reference TRBV19 and TRBJ2-3, is DGGITQSPKYLFRKEGQNVTLSCEQNLNHDAMYWYRQDPGQGLRLIYYSQIVNDFQKGDIAEGYSVSREKKESFPLTVTSAQKNPTAFYLCASSELVEIDTQYFGPGTRLTVL.

The rearrangement uses TRBV28 and TRBJ2-1, with TRBD2 matching over 12 bases. CDR1 and CDR2 (germline): MDHEN, SYDVKM. Trimming removed 3 bases from V and 7 bases from J; junction bases left unmatched: 4. This CDR3 spans 15 amino acids. DNA for the CDR3: TGTGCCAGCAGTTTCGCTAGCGGGGGGGCTAATGAGCAGTTCTTC. It encodes CASSFASGGANEQFF. The entire variable domain, with the rest obtained from reference TRBV28 and TRBJ2-1, is as follows: DVKVTQSSRYLVKRTGEKVFLECVQDMDHENMFWYRQDPGLGLRLIYFSYDVKMKEKGDIPEGYSVSREKKERFSLILESASTNQTSMYLCASSFASGGANEQFFGPGTRLTVL.

This clonotype was found many times. V usage is TRBV7-6 and J usage is TRBJ2-5; 9 bases agree with TRBD2. Trimming at V came to 2 bases and at J to 1 base, leaving 5 bases not matched to a gene. Germline loops: CDR1 SGHVS, CDR2 FNYEAQ. This CDR3 has 16 amino acids. CDR3 coding DNA: TGTGCCAGCAGCTTACGTGCGGGGGGGTCCCAAGAGACCCAGTACTTC. It codes for CASSLRAGGSQETQYF.

The V and J genes are TRBV7-2 and TRBJ2-1; TRBD2 might be the D (6 bases). The germline V and J ends were trimmed by 1 base and 4 bases, with 17 bases remaining between them. The CDR3 is 17 residues long. Germline-derived CDR1 and CDR2 are SGHTA and FQGNSA. CDR3 protein: CASSLDGDLYLYNEQFF. CDR3 nucleotide sequence: TGTGCCAGCAGCTTAGACGGGGACTTATATTTGTACAATGAGCAGTTCTTC.

The chain employs TRBV4-3 and TRBJ2-7; the D gene is possibly TRBD2 (5 bases). Germline lookup yields CDR1 LGHNA and CDR2 YSLEER. V lost 0 bases to trimming and J lost 0 bases, with 21 bases between them. The CDR3 has 19 residues. The CDR3 nucleotides read TGCGCCAGCAGCCAAGATATCCCCCGGGATAGCGTACCCTCCTACGAGCAGTACTTC. Translating gives CASSQDIPRDSVPSYEQYF.

The V call is TRBV7-2, the J call TRBJ1-5, with TRBD1 identical over 10 bases. This CDR3 is built from 15 residues. After removal of 5 bases from V and 1 base from J, the junction contained 2 bases not matched to a gene. Germline lookup yields CDR1 SGHTA and CDR2 FQGNSA. The CDR3 coding sequence is TGTGCCAGCAGCGACAGGGGGCAGAGCAATCAGCCCCAGCATTTT. Amino acids: CASSDRGQSNQPQHF.

This chain connects TRBV6-2 or TRBV6-3 to TRBJ1-1, with a tentative D call TRBD1 (6 bases). Trimming took 2 bases from V and 1 from J, leaving 17 bases between them. The CDR3 loop spans 17 amino acids. Per the germline V gene, CDR1 is MNHEY and CDR2 is SVGEGT. Here the CDR3 reads CASSYQRQDWSNTEAFF. The CDR3 DNA reads TGTGCCAGCAGTTACCAGAGACAGGATTGGTCGAACACTGAAGCTTTCTTT.